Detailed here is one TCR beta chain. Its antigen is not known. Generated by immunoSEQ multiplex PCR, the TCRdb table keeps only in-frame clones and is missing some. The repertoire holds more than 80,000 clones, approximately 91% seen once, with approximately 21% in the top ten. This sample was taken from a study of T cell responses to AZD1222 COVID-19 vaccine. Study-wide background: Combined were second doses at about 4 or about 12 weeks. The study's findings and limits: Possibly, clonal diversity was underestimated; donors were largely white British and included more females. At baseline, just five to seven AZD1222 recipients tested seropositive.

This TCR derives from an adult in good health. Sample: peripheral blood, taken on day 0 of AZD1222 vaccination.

CDR3 DNA sequence: TGCGCCAGCAGCTTGGGGGTGCGGGACAACACAGATACGCAGTATTTT. The encoded protein is CASSLGVRDNTDTQYF. The V call is TRBV5-1, the J call TRBJ2-3; either TRBD1 or TRBD2 may fit D (6 bases each). There are 16 residues in the CDR3. From germline, CDR1 is SGHRS and CDR2 YFSETQ. Trimming took off 0 bases at V and 2 bases at J, with 13 bases between the two ends.